This entry features one T cell receptor (beta chain) sequence. These data originate in a study of radiation and T cells in renal cell carcinoma. Whole-study context: Nephrectomy followed 15 Gy stereotactic body radiation by 4 weeks.

Germline CDR1 SEHNR, CDR2 FQNEAQ (reference sequence). The V end lost 1 base, the J end lost 5 bases, and 6 bases lay between the germline ends. CDR3 length: 14 amino acids. Time point described: blood 2 weeks post-SBRT. Treatment here: 15 Gy SBRT to primary tumor, nephrectomy 4 weeks later. The patient's renal cell carcinoma had clear cell pathology. Here immunoSEQ multiplex PCR was the method, and the copy in TCRdb shows in-frame clones only, minus some. The repertoire consists of about 150,000 clones, with roughly 86% occurring once and the leading ten covering under 15%. The origin of this receptor is a woman in her 50s with renal cell carcinoma. The chain is built from TRBV7-9 and TRBJ1-6; D call uncertain. The source material was blood, sampled from a patient whose treatment included radiotherapy and nephrectomy. For the CDR3, the DNA is TGTGCCAGCAGCTTAGACTTTGATAATTCACCCCTCCACTTT. It is translated as CASSLDFDNSPLHF.